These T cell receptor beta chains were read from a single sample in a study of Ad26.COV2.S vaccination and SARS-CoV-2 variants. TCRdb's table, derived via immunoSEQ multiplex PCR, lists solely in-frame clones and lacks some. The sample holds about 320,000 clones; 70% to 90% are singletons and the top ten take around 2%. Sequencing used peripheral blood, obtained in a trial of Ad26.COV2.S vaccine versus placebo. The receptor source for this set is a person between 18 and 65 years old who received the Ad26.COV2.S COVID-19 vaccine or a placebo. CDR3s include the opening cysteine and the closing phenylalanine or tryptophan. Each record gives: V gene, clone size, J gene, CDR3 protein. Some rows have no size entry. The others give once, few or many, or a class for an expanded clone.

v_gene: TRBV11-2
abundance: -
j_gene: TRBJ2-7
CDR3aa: CASSYDRRGQYF

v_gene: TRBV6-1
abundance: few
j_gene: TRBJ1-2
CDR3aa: CASSESGTTPGGGYTF

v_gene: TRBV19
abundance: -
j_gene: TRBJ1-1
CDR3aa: CASSINQGTEAFF

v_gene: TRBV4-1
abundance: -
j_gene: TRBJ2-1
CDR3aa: CASSQFPGLAGESSYNEQFF

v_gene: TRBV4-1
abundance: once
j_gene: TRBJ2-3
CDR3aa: CASSQESSGGDTDTQYF

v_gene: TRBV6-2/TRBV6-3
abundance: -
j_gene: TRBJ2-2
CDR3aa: CASSSRHKPYAGELFF

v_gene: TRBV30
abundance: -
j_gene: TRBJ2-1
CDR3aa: CASRTGGYNEQFF

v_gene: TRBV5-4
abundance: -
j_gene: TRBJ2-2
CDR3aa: CASSSAGLATNTGKLFF

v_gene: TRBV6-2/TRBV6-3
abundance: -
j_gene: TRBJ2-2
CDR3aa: CASSKTTSGGITGELFF

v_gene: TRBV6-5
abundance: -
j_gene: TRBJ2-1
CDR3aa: CASRLAGGTYNEQFF

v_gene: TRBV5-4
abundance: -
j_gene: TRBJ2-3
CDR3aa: CASSSGQSDTQYF

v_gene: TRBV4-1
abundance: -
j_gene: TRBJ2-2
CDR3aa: CASKSAAGNTGELFF

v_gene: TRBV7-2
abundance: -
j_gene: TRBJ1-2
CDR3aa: CASSAAPGQGANYGYTF

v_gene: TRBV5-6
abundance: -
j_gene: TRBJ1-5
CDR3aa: CASSLDRRANQPQHF

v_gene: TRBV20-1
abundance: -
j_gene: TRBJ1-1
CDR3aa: CSAFGNTEAFF

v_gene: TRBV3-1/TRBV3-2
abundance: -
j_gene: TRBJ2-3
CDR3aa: CASSQGPPTSGGDTDTQYF

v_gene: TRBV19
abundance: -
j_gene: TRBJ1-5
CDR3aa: CASSIGGYNQPQHF

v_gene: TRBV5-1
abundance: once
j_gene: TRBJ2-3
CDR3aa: CASSLTPMTSGGSSSTDTQYF

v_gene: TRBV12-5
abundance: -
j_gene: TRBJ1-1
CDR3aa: CASAPGARTEAFF

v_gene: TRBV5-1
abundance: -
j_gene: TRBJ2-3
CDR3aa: CASSEMTGGLTNTQYF

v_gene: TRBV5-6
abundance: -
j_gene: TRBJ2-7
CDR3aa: CASSLGRQGAYEQYF

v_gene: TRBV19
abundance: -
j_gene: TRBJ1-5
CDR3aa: CASSYSINQPQHF

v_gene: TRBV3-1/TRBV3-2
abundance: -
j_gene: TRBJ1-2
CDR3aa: CASSPNRVNPLTGYGYTF

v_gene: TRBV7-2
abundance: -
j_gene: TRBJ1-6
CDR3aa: CASRGGTGSSPLHF

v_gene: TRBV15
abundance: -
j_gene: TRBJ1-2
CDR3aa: CATSRDRTGLANYGYTF

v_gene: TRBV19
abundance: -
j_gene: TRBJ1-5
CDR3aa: CASSTDRAGQPQHF

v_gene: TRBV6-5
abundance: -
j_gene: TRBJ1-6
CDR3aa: CASSYSWGTNSPLHF

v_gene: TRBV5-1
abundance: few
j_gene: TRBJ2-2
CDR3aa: CASKPSGGLTGELFF

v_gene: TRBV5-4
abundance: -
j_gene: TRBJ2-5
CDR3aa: CASSFQTRETQYF

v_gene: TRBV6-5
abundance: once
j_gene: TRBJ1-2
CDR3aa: CASSYSGFYGYTF

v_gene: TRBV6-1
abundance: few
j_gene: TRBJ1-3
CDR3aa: CASSERAGSYSGNTIYF

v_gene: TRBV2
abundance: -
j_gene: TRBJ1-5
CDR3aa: CASSIGQVSNQPQHF

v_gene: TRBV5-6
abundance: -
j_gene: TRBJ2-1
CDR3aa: CASSPPAGIYNEQFF

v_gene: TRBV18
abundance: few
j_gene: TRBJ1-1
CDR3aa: CASSTGTLGDTEAFF

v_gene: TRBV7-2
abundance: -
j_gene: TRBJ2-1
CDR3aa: CASSPRGGLAGGAYNEQFF

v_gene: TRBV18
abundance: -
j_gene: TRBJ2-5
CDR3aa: CASSRRDKQETQYF

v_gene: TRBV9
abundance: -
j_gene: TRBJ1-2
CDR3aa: CASSVDGGGKYGYTF

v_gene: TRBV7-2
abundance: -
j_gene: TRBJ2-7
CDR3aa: CASSLGLGTETSEQYF

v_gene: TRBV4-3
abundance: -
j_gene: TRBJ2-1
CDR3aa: CASSHQAGGPNEQFF

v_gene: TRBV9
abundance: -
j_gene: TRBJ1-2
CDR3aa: CASSVATSGTGINYGYTF

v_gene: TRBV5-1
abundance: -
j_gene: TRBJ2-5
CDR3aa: CASSLGRGGSQETQYF

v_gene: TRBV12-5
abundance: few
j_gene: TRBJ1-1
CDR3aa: CASGQPYSQGADTEAFF

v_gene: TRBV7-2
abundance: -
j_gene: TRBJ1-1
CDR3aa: CASNSEWGTEAFF

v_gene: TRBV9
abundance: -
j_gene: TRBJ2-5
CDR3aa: CATPLAGGQKTQYF

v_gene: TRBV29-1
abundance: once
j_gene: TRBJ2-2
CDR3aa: CSGRGGLNTGELFF

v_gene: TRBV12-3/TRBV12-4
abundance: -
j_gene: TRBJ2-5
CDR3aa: CASSSSGAETQYF

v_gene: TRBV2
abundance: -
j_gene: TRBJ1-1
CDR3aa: CASSQGRGNPTEAFF

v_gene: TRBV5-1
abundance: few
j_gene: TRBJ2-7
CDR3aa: CASHRGILRGNTYEQYF

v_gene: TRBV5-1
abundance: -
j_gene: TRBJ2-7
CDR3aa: CASSLGKEGVEQYF

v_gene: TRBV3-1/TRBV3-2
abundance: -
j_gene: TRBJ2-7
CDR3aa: CASSHGTGGAYEQYF

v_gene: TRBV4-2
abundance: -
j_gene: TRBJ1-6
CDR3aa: CASSQIQGFVSPLHF

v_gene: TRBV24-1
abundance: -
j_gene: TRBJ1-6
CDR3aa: CATSDTTGGDSPLHF

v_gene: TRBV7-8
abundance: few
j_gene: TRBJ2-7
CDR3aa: CASSSHSGQYF

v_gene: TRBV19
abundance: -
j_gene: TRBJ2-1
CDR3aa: CASSIGSYNEQFF

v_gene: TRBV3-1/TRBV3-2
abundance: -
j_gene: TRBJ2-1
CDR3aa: CASIFRNEQFF